A single sample is the source of the 26 T cell receptor beta chains below, sequenced in a study of CD8+ T cells in alopecia areata. Sequencing used cDNA as its template, made by extracting RNA and reverse transcribing it. The assay was immunoSEQ multiplex PCR, and TCRdb's table has in-frame clones only and misses some. This table has about 150,000 clones, approximately 65% appearing once. The specimen sequenced was CD8+ T cells sorted from blood. Receptors were obtained from a human donor in good health.

This clone occurred a few times. V usage is TRBV25-1 and J usage is TRBJ2-7; possible D gene TRBD2, 6 bases. The CDR3 has 15 residues. V lost 1 base and J lost 5, with 15 bases in between. Germline CDR1 and CDR2: MGHDK and SYGVNS. The CDR3 DNA reads TGTGCCAGCAGTGAATCCCTAGCGCCCAAGGACGAGCAGTACTTC. It specifies CASSESLAPKDEQYF.

The V and J genes are TRBV9 and TRBJ2-7; no firm D call. V dropped 3 bases and J dropped 0 bases, with 4 bases sitting between them. The germline V gene has CDR1 SGDLS and CDR2 YYNGEE. The CDR3 consists of 12 residues. CDR3 in DNA: TGTGCCAGCAGCGCGAGCTCCTACGAGCAGTACTTC. This gives the protein CASSASSYEQYF.

This clone was observed a single time. The V call is TRBV6-5, the J call TRBJ2-3; TRBD2 is a possible D gene (6 bases). CDR1 is MNHEY, CDR2 SVGAGI, per germline. The V gene lost 8 bases and the J gene lost 4 bases, with 13 bases spanning the gap. This CDR3 is 13 amino acids long. CDR3 residues: CASRDSWADTQYF. The CDR3 DNA is TGTGCCAGCCGGGACTCGTGGGCAGATACGCAGTATTTT.

This clone has only a few counts. V gene TRBV29-1 combines with J gene TRBJ2-5; 7 bases are a match to TRBD1. Germline V gene data show CDR1 as SQVTM and CDR2 as ANQGSEA. The V and J ends lost 5 bases and 5 bases, in that order; junction bases with no gene match: 5. The CDR3 runs to 12 residues. CDR3 bases: TGCAGCGTTTGGACAGGAGAGGAGACCCAGTACTTC. Translated, it gives CSVWTGEETQYF. Filled out from reference TRBV29-1 and TRBJ2-5, the complete variable domain reads SAVISQKPSRDICQRGTSLTIQCQVDSQVTMMFWYRQQPGQSLTLIATANQGSEATYESGFVIDKFPISRPNLTFSTLTVSNMSPEDSSIYLCSVWTGEETQYFGPGTRLLVL.

The chain has TRBV10-3 and TRBJ2-1, with D possibly being TRBD1 or TRBD2 (5 bases each). This CDR3 has 13 amino acids. Germline-derived CDR1 and CDR2 are ENHRY and SYGVKD. Deletions cut 4 bases from V and 6 bases from J, with 10 bases between. CDR3 coding DNA: TGTGCCATCAGTGCCGAGGGGCGCAATGAGCAGTTCTTC. It codes for CAISAEGRNEQFF.

The chain recombines TRBV5-6 with TRBJ2-2; D unresolved. V lost 0 bases and J lost 6, with 12 bases in between. CDR3 size: 15 residues. Germline CDR1 and CDR2: SGHDT and YYEEEE. Here the CDR3 reads CASSLDSLRPGELFF. CDR3 nucleotides: TGTGCCAGCAGCTTGGACAGCCTGCGACCCGGGGAGCTGTTTTTT.

This chain links TRBV30 with TRBJ1-1; possibly TRBD1 for D (5 bases). V dropped 0 bases and J dropped 11 bases, with 13 bases sitting between them. Per germline, CDR1 GTSNPN and CDR2 SVGIG (reference sequence). The length of the CDR3 is 12 residues. The CDR3 coding sequence is TGTGCCTGGAGTGTATGGGGGGAGGACGCTTTCTTT. This codes for CAWSVWGEDAFF.

CDR3 bases: TGCGCCAGCAGCCAAGGACCTTACAATCAGCCCCAGCATTTT. Translation gives CASSQGPYNQPQHF. The chain recombines TRBV4-1 with TRBJ1-5, with unresolved D. This CDR3 spans 14 amino acids. Trimming took off 1 base at V and 3 bases at J, with 7 bases between the two ends. The germline gives CDR1 MGHRA, CDR2 YSYEKL.

The J gene is TRBJ2-7, the V gene TRBV6-1, with 7 bases fitting TRBD2. In germline, CDR1 is MNHNS, CDR2 SASEGT. The junction had 6 bases not matched to a gene; V was cut back by 2 bases and J by 2 bases. The CDR3 length is 15 residues. In DNA, the CDR3 is TGTGCCAGCAGTGAATTAGCGGGTGGGACCTACGAGCAGTACTTC. Amino acids: CASSELAGGTYEQYF.

This clone was seen more than once but under ten times. The chain couples TRBV21-1 to TRBJ2-6; the table gives TRBD1 as D, unverified against the DNA. TRBV21-1 is shown as a pseudogene. The CDR3 has 18 residues. The CDR3 region has the DNA TGTGCCAGCAGCAAAGGAGGGGGTGACCTCTCTGGGGCCAACGTCCTGACTTTC. Its translation: CASSKGGGDLSGANVLTF.

The chain links TRBV5-4 to TRBJ2-7, with 14 bases matching TRBD2. This CDR3 is 17 amino acids long. CDR1 and CDR2 (germline): SGHNT, YYREEE (reference sequence). V lost 4 bases to trimming and J lost 5 bases; unmatched junction nucleotides: 11. The DNA of the CDR3 is TGTGCCAGCAGCCGCAGGGGACTAGCGGGAGTAATCGACGAGCAGTACTTC. It yields the protein CASSRRGLAGVIDEQYF.

The chain is built from TRBV28 and TRBJ2-7; TRBD2 aligns across 9 bases. Germline V gene lookup returns CDR1 MDHEN and CDR2 SYDVKM. CDR3 size: 15 residues. V was clipped by 2 bases and J by 1 base; unmatched bases: 3. The CDR3 DNA reads TGTGCCAGCAGTTTACTAGCGGGAATATCCTACGAGCAGTACTTC. It is translated as CASSLLAGISYEQYF.

The V gene is TRBV15, the J gene TRBJ2-7, with 9 bases aligning to TRBD2. This CDR3 has 14 residues. CDR1 is LNHNV, CDR2 YYDKDF, per germline (reference sequence). V dropped 6 bases and J dropped 0; count of bases not matched to a gene: 3. The CDR3 sequence: CATSAGGSSYEQYF. The DNA of the CDR3 is TGTGCCACCAGTGCGGGAGGGAGCTCCTACGAGCAGTACTTC.

This rearrangement joins TRBV7-6 to TRBJ2-7, with D perhaps TRBD1 (6 bases). This CDR3 is 14 amino acids long. Germline V lookup: CDR1 SGHVS, CDR2 FNYEAQ. The V end lost 4 bases, the J end lost 0 bases, and 10 bases lay between the germline ends. CDR3 in amino acids: CASSSRGSSYEQYF. As DNA, the CDR3 is TGTGCCAGCAGCTCGAGGGGGAGCTCCTACGAGCAGTACTTC.

The rearrangement links TRBV29-1 to TRBJ2-1, with D perhaps matching TRBD2 (5 bases). V was pared by 5 bases and J by 2 bases, with 16 bases between. This CDR3 is 15 amino acids long. Germline V gives CDR1 SQVTM, CDR2 ANQGSEA. This CDR3 reads CSVQNSDNAYNEQFF. CDR3 DNA: TGCAGCGTTCAAAATAGCGACAATGCCTACAATGAGCAGTTCTTC.

The V call is TRBV10-2, the J call TRBJ1-2; TRBD1 might be the D (6 bases). Per germline, CDR1 WSHSY and CDR2 SAAADI. V was shortened by 0 bases and J by 6 bases, with 8 bases between the two germline ends. The CDR3 is 13 amino acids. CDR3 region: CASSESGGHGYTF. The CDR3 nucleotides read TGCGCCAGCAGTGAGTCGGGGGGCCATGGCTACACCTTC.

The genes are TRBV5-6 and TRBJ1-1; possibly TRBD1 for D (5 bases). Trimming took 6 bases from V and 6 from J, leaving 12 bases between them. The CDR3 extends over 12 amino acids. Germline CDR1 reads SGHDT; CDR2 reads YYEEEE. The CDR3 sequence is CASNSRGSEAFF. CDR3 nucleotide sequence: TGTGCCAGCAACTCGAGGGGATCTGAAGCTTTCTTT.

The CDR3 reads CASSVDAGHYGYTF. The DNA of the CDR3 is TGTGCCAGCAGCGTAGATGCAGGGCACTATGGCTACACCTTC. The gene calls are TRBV9 and TRBJ1-2; D is perhaps TRBD1 (5 bases). V gave up 0 bases and J gave up 3 bases, with 9 bases separating them. The germline V gene has CDR1 SGDLS and CDR2 YYNGEE. The CDR3 is 14 residues long. Combining the CDR3 with reference TRBV9 and TRBJ1-2 gives the whole variable domain DSGVTQTPKHLITATGQRVTLRCSPRSGDLSVYWYQQSLDQGLQFLIQYYNGEERAKGNILERFSAQQFPDLHSELNLSSLELGDSALYFCASSVDAGHYGYTFGSGTRLTVV.

The chain uses TRBV27 and TRBJ2-2; 7 bases fit TRBD1. This CDR3 contains 13 residues. With V trimmed by 6 bases and J by 3 bases, 1 base remained unmatched. Per germline, CDR1 MNHEY and CDR2 SMNVEV (reference sequence). The CDR3 reads CASRTGHTGELFF. DNA for the CDR3: TGTGCCAGCAGGACAGGGCACACCGGGGAGCTGTTTTTT.

CDR3 amino acids: CASSQGSVLAETQYF. In DNA form, the CDR3 reads TGTGCCAGCAGCCAAGGATCGGTACTAGCGGAGACCCAGTACTTC. The chain is built from TRBV14 and TRBJ2-5, with TRBD2 matching over 7 bases. This CDR3 has 15 residues. CDR1 is SGHDN, CDR2 FVKESK, per germline. J gave up 5 bases and V 1 base, and 7 bases lay outside the gene matches. Together with reference TRBV14 and TRBJ2-5, the CDR3 gives the full variable domain: EAGVTQFPSHSVIEKGQTVTLRCDPISGHDNLYWYRRVMGKEIKFLLHFVKESKQDESGMPNNRFLAERTGGTYSTLKVQPAELEDSGVYFCASSQGSVLAETQYFGPGTRLLVL.

The chain has TRBV27 and TRBJ2-7; tentatively, D is TRBD2 (5 bases). The germline V gene has CDR1 MNHEY and CDR2 SMNVEV (reference sequence). The CDR3 runs to 12 residues. V gave up 7 bases and J gave up 2 bases, with 9 bases separating them. CDR3 bases: TGTGCCAGCACCTCCGGGGCCTACGAGCAGTACTTC. Its translation is CASTSGAYEQYF.

The chain carries TRBV6-6 and TRBJ1-5; D call uncertain. Germline V lookup: CDR1 MNHNY, CDR2 SVGAGI (reference sequence). V was clipped by 0 bases and J by 3 bases, with 12 bases between them. The CDR3 sequence is 16 residues long. CDR3 sequence (DNA): TGTGCCAGCAGTTACTCGAGCCCCGGTCCCAATCAGCCCCAGCATTTT. Amino acids: CASSYSSPGPNQPQHF.

A remark on this clone: Within the sample, other DNA sequences also encode this same CDR3. The chain carries TRBV5-6 and TRBJ2-3; unclear D gene. The germline gives CDR1 SGHDT, CDR2 YYEEEE. Between the trimmed V and J ends, which lost 0 bases and 5 bases, there was a span of 1 base. CDR3 length: 11 residues. The CDR3 protein is CASSLGDTQYF. The CDR3 DNA reads as TGTGCCAGCAGCTTGGGAGATACGCAGTATTTT.

The CDR3 loop reads CSVGHARRIDEQFF. CDR3 in DNA: TGCAGCGTTGGCCATGCCAGGAGAATTGATGAGCAGTTCTTC. This rearrangement joins TRBV29-1 to TRBJ2-1; no reliable D call. V was clipped by 4 bases and J by 8 bases, with 18 bases between them. This CDR3 is built from 14 residues. CDR1 and CDR2 (germline): SQVTM, ANQGSEA.

The rearrangement links TRBV29-1 to TRBJ1-2; 10 positions agree with TRBD1. With V trimmed by 3 bases and J by 6 bases, 1 base remained unmatched. Germline values: CDR1 SQVTM, CDR2 ANQGSEA. The length of the CDR3 is 12 residues. In nucleotides, the CDR3 is TGCAGCGTTGAGGGGACAGGGGATGGCTACACCTTC. Encoded protein: CSVEGTGDGYTF.

This clone was counted between two and nine times. The chain couples TRBV29-1 to TRBJ2-7, with D possibly being TRBD1 (6 bases). The CDR3 extends over 13 amino acids. Trimming shortened V by 6 bases and J by 1 base, and 13 bases separated the two germline ends. CDR1 is SQVTM, CDR2 ANQGSEA, per germline. CDR3 in amino acids: CSVRTEVSYEQYF. CDR3 DNA: TGCAGCGTCCGGACAGAGGTTTCCTACGAGCAGTACTTC.